Listed below are T cell receptor beta chains from one sample, sequenced in a study of blood T cell repertoires in COVID-19. TCRdb's table, derived via immunoSEQ multiplex PCR, lists solely in-frame clones and lacks some. The sample yields roughly 200,000 clones, 75% to 90% seen once. The specimen was peripheral blood. The receptors here all came from an older woman with acute or convalescent COVID-19. CDR3s leave out the opening cysteine and the closing phenylalanine or tryptophan. The order of the fields is J gene, V gene, CDR3 protein.

TRBJ1-2,TRBV5-6,ASSLYRSSTGYGYT
TRBJ2-2,TRBV18,ASSQAGTNTGELF
TRBJ1-2,TRBV10-3,AISEQLTEPYGYT
TRBJ1-5,TRBV5-8,ASSLVRQGNQPQH
TRBJ2-2,TRBV6-5,ASSSGTSVGTGELF
TRBJ2-3,TRBV7-3,ASSTSGRVGDTQY
TRBJ2-7,TRBV5-1,ASSLEQGRYEQY
TRBJ2-1,TRBV5-4,ASSATSGHEQF
TRBJ1-5,TRBV6-5,AGDGGYNQPQH
TRBJ1-6,TRBV5-1,ASSLGQGGSPLH
TRBJ2-1,TRBV9,ASSVDFSYNEQF
TRBJ1-1,TRBV2,ASTQGTEAF
TRBJ2-1,TRBV18,ASSPQGPSSYNEQF
TRBJ2-3,TRBV3-1/TRBV3-2,ASSLHSGGDTQY
TRBJ1-4,TRBV19,ASRGTGSYRLF
TRBJ1-2,TRBV19,ASSQDRTYGYT
TRBJ2-7,TRBV7-9,ASSLGPTSTGRYEQY
TRBJ1-3,TRBV5-1,ASSLESGGSGNTIY
TRBJ1-6,TRBV3-1/TRBV3-2,ASSQQTTGNSPLH
TRBJ2-1,TRBV10-1,ASSESRGRGFNEQF
TRBJ2-1,TRBV5-4,ASSLDSGAQF
TRBJ2-1,TRBV10-3,AISDGGGGEQF
TRBJ2-5,TRBV18,ASSLGQGETQY
TRBJ2-5,TRBV19,ASSITGGETQY
TRBJ1-1,TRBV7-8,ASSLAQGMNTEAF
TRBJ1-2,TRBV28,ASSLRGAHGYT
TRBJ2-3,TRBV29-1,SASSGQGDTQY
TRBJ2-3,TRBV3-1/TRBV3-2,ASSQEGGRRADTQY
TRBJ1-1,TRBV6-5,ASSTRTGRDTEAF
TRBJ2-7,TRBV4-1,ASSQASGGLYEQY
TRBJ2-3,TRBV9,ASSVMVGDTQY
TRBJ2-1,TRBV5-1,ASSSQRTNNEQF
TRBJ1-2,TRBV2,ASSDPGTVYGYT
TRBJ2-1,TRBV18,ASSPGAGGRQF
TRBJ1-2,TRBV18,ASSPQLLNYGYT
TRBJ2-3,TRBV3-1/TRBV3-2,ASGHPADTQY
TRBJ2-2,TRBV11-2,ASSFPGIPRGELF
TRBJ2-1,TRBV5-1,ASSIGTPGVEQF